The source of this T cell receptor (beta chain) is a study of cytomegalovirus exposure and HLA in healthy donors. PCR amplification relied on 60 Vbeta primers (plus 13 Jbeta primers). The assay was immunoSEQ multiplex PCR, and TCRdb's table has in-frame clones only and misses some. The repertoire has around 130,000 clones, just over 75% of them found once; the top ten carry about 1.8%. Germline V lookup: CDR1 MNHEY, CDR2 SMNVEV (reference sequence). The V and J ends lost 4 bases and 8 bases respectively, with 8 bases between them. This CDR3 is 11 amino acids long. Study-wide points: The CMV antigen specificity of a few CMV-associated chains was confirmed through in vitro analysis. Later analysis demonstrated an association between a missense DCLRE1C variant and TCR beta V- and J-gene trimming. An apparent linkage of common viral pathogens to several of the most significant clusters emerged in a later analysis. Later work showed greater clonal expansion in HLA-associated TCR beta chains than in equally common others.

Comments on this clone: Its cognate antigen is unknown.

The chain joins TRBV27 to TRBJ1-1, with unresolved D. The TCR originated in a woman in her forties or fifties in good health and CMV-seronegative. The sequencing input was PBMCs. CDR3 sequence reads: CASSSGEEAFF. CDR3 DNA: TGTGCCAGCAGTTCCGGGGAGGAAGCTTTCTTT.